Listed here are 27 T cell receptor beta chains from one sample, sequenced in a study of early T cells in non-severe SARS-CoV-2 infection. TCRdb processed the 5' RACE reads anew with MiXCR; each CDR3 protein has one entry. This sample yields roughly 69,000 distinct CDR3 sequences, of which 7% to 10% are seen a single time; 13% belongs to the top ten. The sample here was whole blood, taken at baseline. The source of these receptors is an adult who was a healthcare worker with PCR-confirmed SARS-CoV-2 infection or an uninfected control (not recorded which).

Many counts were recorded for this clonotype. The gene calls are TRBV7-9 and TRBJ2-3, with D perhaps given as TRBD1 or TRBD2 (5 bases each). The length of the CDR3 is 15 residues. Germline CDR1 SEHNR, CDR2 FQNEAQ (reference sequence). V lost 1 base and J 3 bases, leaving 11 bases between the germline ends. This CDR3 is CASSLDGGSTDTQYF. CDR3 DNA: TGTGCCAGCAGCTTAGATGGGGGTTCAACAGATACGCAGTATTTT.

This clonotype has just a few counts. This chain uses TRBV11-2 with TRBJ2-3; D might be TRBD2 (5 bases). The V gene lost 6 bases and the J gene lost 3 bases, with 13 bases spanning the gap. The CDR3 spans 14 residues. Germline CDR1 SGHAT, CDR2 FQNNGV. The CDR3 DNA follows: TGTGCCAGCAGGTTGGACTTCACGACAGATACGCAGTATTTT. Translating it yields CASRLDFTTDTQYF.

Concerning this clonotype: Germline is not matched at one junction end, which may reflect a read error. The rearrangement uses TRBV5-1 and TRBJ1-1, with 7 bases that match TRBD1. The CDR3 has 14 residues. Germline V gene data show CDR1 as SGHRS and CDR2 as YFSETQ. The CDR3 loop is CASSLEGGNTEDFF. The DNA for the CDR3 is TGCGCCAGCAGCTTGGAAGGGGGCAACACTGAAGATTTCTTT.

This chain connects TRBV4-3 to TRBJ2-3, with 7 positions matching TRBD2. Germline CDR1 LGHNA, CDR2 YSLEER. The CDR3 has 17 amino acids. J lost 3 bases, V lost 2 bases, and 11 bases had no gene match. CDR3 protein: CASSQYPSGKTTDTQYF. CDR3 in DNA: TGCGCCAGCAGCCAATATCCCAGCGGGAAGACGACAGATACGCAGTATTTT.

The chain links TRBV12-3 or TRBV12-4 to TRBJ1-1, with a tentative D call TRBD1 (6 bases). The CDR3 extends over 13 amino acids. V shed 6 bases and J shed 3 bases, with 11 bases lying between them. DNA of the CDR3: TGTGCCAGCAGGACCGGACAGTACACTGAAGCTTTCTTT. Translating it yields CASRTGQYTEAFF.

The rearrangement uses TRBV7-2 and TRBJ2-5; 11 bases are a match to TRBD2. The V gene end was trimmed by 5 bases and the J gene end by 5 bases; junction bases not matched to a gene: 7. The CDR3 totals 15 residues. Germline CDR1 reads SGHTA; CDR2 reads FQGNSA. The CDR3 protein is CASSPVAGGEETQYF. For the CDR3, the DNA is TGTGCCAGCAGCCCAGTAGCGGGAGGGGAGGAGACCCAGTACTTC.

This clonotype came up many times. V gene TRBV25-1 combines with J gene TRBJ2-6; D is undetermined. Trimming cost V 6 bases and J 0 bases, with 21 bases left between them. The CDR3 sequence is 19 residues long. From germline, CDR1 is MGHDK and CDR2 SYGVNS. CDR3 residues: CASRPHEDGASSGANVLTF. CDR3 DNA sequence: TGTGCCAGCAGACCACACGAGGACGGAGCCTCCTCTGGGGCCAACGTCCTGACTTTC.

The gene calls are TRBV11-2 and TRBJ2-3; D uncertain. The germline CDR1 and CDR2 sequences are SGHAT and FQNNGV. V shed 5 bases and J shed 0 bases, with 9 bases lying between them. The CDR3 is made up of 14 amino acids. As DNA, the CDR3 is TGTGCCAGCAGCCCGCGGCCTAGCACAGATACGCAGTATTTT. Translating it yields CASSPRPSTDTQYF.

This clonotype was seen many times. The V call is TRBV20-1, the J call TRBJ2-3; TRBD2 matches 8 bases. CDR1 and CDR2 (germline): DFQATT, SNEGSKA (reference sequence). The J segment lost 0 bases and the V segment lost 4 bases, leaving 6 bases of the junction unmatched. This CDR3 spans 15 amino acids. CDR3 nucleotides: TGCAGTGCTACCATAGCGGGACTGAGCACAGATACGCAGTATTTT. This translates into CSATIAGLSTDTQYF.

This clonotype came up many times. This chain uses TRBV13 with TRBJ2-2; D is uncertain. This CDR3 has 15 amino acids. Germline V gene lookup returns CDR1 PRHDT and CDR2 FYEKMQ (reference sequence). The V end was cut by 5 bases, the J end by 4 bases, with 14 bases between. The CDR3 nucleotides are TGTGCCAGCAGCCCGTTGTGGGAAAGCACCGGGGAGCTGTTTTTT. Translation gives CASSPLWESTGELFF. The full variable domain, completed using reference TRBV13 and TRBJ2-2, is AAGVIQSPRHLIKEKRETATLKCYPIPRHDTVYWYQQGPGQDPQFLISFYEKMQSDKGSIPDRFSAQQFSDYHSELNMSSLELGDSALYFCASSPLWESTGELFFGEGSRLTVL.

This clonotype showed up many times. V and J are TRBV7-8 and TRBJ1-6, with no clear D. Between the trimmed V and J ends, which lost 3 bases and 7 bases, there was a span of 7 bases. CDR3 length equals 13 residues. From germline, CDR1 is SGHVS and CDR2 FQNEAQ. CDR3 in amino acids: CASSFNTNSPLHF. The CDR3 nucleotides read TGTGCCAGCAGCTTTAACACCAATTCACCCCTCCACTTT.

The table lists this clonotype with many counts. This chain uses TRBV6-5 with TRBJ2-2; the D gene could be TRBD1 or TRBD2 (5 bases each). V lost 5 bases, J lost 3 bases, and 10 bases lay in between. The germline CDR1 and CDR2 sequences are MNHEY and SVGAGI. The CDR3 is made up of 14 amino acids. CDR3 in amino acids: CASSRDLYTGELFF. Written as DNA, the CDR3 is TGTGCCAGCAGTAGGGACCTTTACACCGGGGAGCTGTTTTTT.

The chain carries TRBV6-1 and TRBJ2-7; D is perhaps TRBD1 (6 bases). The CDR3 runs 14 residues. Looked up from germline, CDR1 is MNHNS and CDR2 is SASEGT. Trimming took off 2 bases at V and 0 bases at J, with 8 bases between the two ends. CDR3 bases: TGTGCCAGCAGTGAAACAGGGTTCTCCTACGAGCAGTACTTC. Its protein product is CASSETGFSYEQYF.

The table lists this clonotype with many counts. V and J are TRBV29-1 and TRBJ2-5; maybe TRBD1 (5 bases). The CDR3 consists of 10 residues. The V and J ends lost 7 bases and 2 bases respectively, with 5 bases between them. Germline values: CDR1 SQVTM, CDR2 ANQGSEA. CDR3 bases: TGCAGCGCAGGGCAAGAGACCCAGTACTTC. This gives the protein CSAGQETQYF.

Many counts were recorded for this clonotype. V is TRBV29-1 and J is TRBJ1-1, with a possible D match to TRBD1 (5 bases). The V end lost 3 bases, the J end lost 0 bases, and 14 bases lay between the germline ends. The CDR3 sequence is 15 residues long. CDR1 and CDR2 (germline): SQVTM, ANQGSEA. The CDR3 DNA reads as TGCAGCGTTGATTCCGGGTGGGGGATGAACACTGAAGCTTTCTTT. It translates to CSVDSGWGMNTEAFF.

This clonotype appeared a few times. The chain recombines TRBV7-6 with TRBJ1-2; D is uncertain. CDR1 and CDR2 from the germline V gene are SGHVS and FNYEAQ. The CDR3 totals 15 residues. V lost 2 bases, J lost 0 bases, and 10 bases lay in between. CDR3 coding DNA: TGTGCCAGCAGCTTAATGTCCAGGTCTAACTATGGCTACACCTTC. Translating it yields CASSLMSRSNYGYTF.

The chain carries TRBV7-2 and TRBJ1-6, with D uncertain. Trimming removed 2 bases at V and 4 bases at J, with 9 bases between. The germline V gene encodes CDR1 SGHTA and CDR2 FQGNSA. The CDR3 sequence is 15 residues long. The CDR3 DNA is TGTGCCAGCAGCTTACCAGGAAGTTATAATTCACCCCTCCACTTT. It codes for CASSLPGSYNSPLHF.

This clonotype was detected only a few times. The chain has TRBV18 and TRBJ1-3; 9 bases agree with TRBD1. V was pared by 3 bases and J by 0 bases, with 9 bases of the junction left unmatched. Germline lookup yields CDR1 KGHSH and CDR2 LQKENI. This CDR3 region has 18 residues. Here the CDR3 reads CASSPYLGQGFSGNTIYF. In DNA, the CDR3 is TGTGCCAGCTCACCCTACCTCGGACAGGGGTTCTCTGGAAACACCATATATTTT. Full variable domain (missing parts from reference TRBV18 and TRBJ1-3): NAGVMQNPRHLVRRRGQEARLRCSPMKGHSHVYWYRQLPEEGLKFMVYLQKENIIDESGMPKERFSAEFPKEGPSILRIQQVVRGDSAAYFCASSPYLGQGFSGNTIYFGEGSWLTVV.

This clonotype was recorded at least ten times. The chain is built from TRBV5-1 and TRBJ2-2; 7 positions agree with TRBD2. With 0 bases clipped from V and 0 bases from J, the junction kept 2 bases outside the gene matches. This CDR3 spans 16 amino acids. Germline V gene sequence: CDR1 SGHRS, CDR2 YFSETQ. The CDR3 protein is CASSLALAANTGELFF. CDR3 in DNA: TGCGCCAGCAGCTTGGCCCTAGCGGCGAACACCGGGGAGCTGTTTTTT.

This clonotype is deemed medium-sized. The rearrangement uses TRBV7-9 and TRBJ2-7, with TRBD1 as a possible D gene (6 bases). The CDR3 totals 13 residues. Germline V gene sequence: CDR1 SEHNR, CDR2 FQNEAQ (reference sequence). Trimming shortened V by 6 bases and J by 3 bases, and 12 bases separated the two germline ends. Here the CDR3 reads CASSYRERYEQYF. In DNA, the CDR3 is TGTGCCAGCAGTTACAGGGAGCGCTACGAGCAGTACTTC.

This clonotype appeared many times. The V call is TRBV3-1, the J call TRBJ1-2; tentatively, D is TRBD1 (6 bases). Germline CDR1 reads LGHDT; CDR2 reads YNNKEL (reference sequence). Trimming shortened V by 1 base and J by 3 bases, and 12 bases separated the two germline ends. This CDR3 comprises 15 residues. DNA for the CDR3: TGTGCCAGCAGCCAAGTAGTACAGGGCTACTATGGCTACACCTTC. Residues: CASSQVVQGYYGYTF.

The genes are TRBV11-2 and TRBJ1-4; 8 bases are a match to TRBD1. Germline V gene sequence: CDR1 SGHAT, CDR2 FQNNGV. The CDR3 length is 14 residues. The ends lost 5 bases at V and 10 bases at J; junction bases unmatched: 9. CDR3 loop: CASSPRQGNGKLFF. In DNA form, the CDR3 reads TGTGCCAGCAGCCCTAGACAGGGGAACGGAAAACTGTTTTTT.

This clonotype has a count of ten or more. The rearrangement joins TRBV6-2 or TRBV6-3 to TRBJ2-7, with D unresolved. V shed 7 bases and J shed 5 bases, with 12 bases lying between them. The CDR3 is made up of 12 amino acids. Germline values: CDR1 MNHEY, CDR2 SVGEGT. The CDR3 DNA reads TGTGCCAGCACCCCGAGTGGCCACGAGCAGTACTTC. Amino acids: CASTPSGHEQYF.

This clonotype was recorded at least ten times. The CDR3 loop is CAISAYTGPTYGYTF. In DNA form, the CDR3 reads TGTGCCATCAGTGCGTACACGGGGCCTACCTATGGCTACACCTTC. This sequence joins TRBV10-3 and TRBJ1-2; TRBD1 is a possible D gene (5 bases). V lost 4 bases and J lost 4, with 16 bases in between. Per the germline V gene, CDR1 is ENHRY and CDR2 is SYGVKD. The CDR3 is made up of 15 amino acids.

Many counts were recorded for this clonotype. The chain couples TRBV7-9 to TRBJ2-7; 10 nucleotides agree with TRBD2. The CDR3 length is 18 residues. With V trimmed by 0 bases and J by 3 bases, 11 bases remained unmatched. Germline V gives CDR1 SEHNR, CDR2 FQNEAQ (reference sequence). CDR3 nucleotides: TGTGCCAGCAGCTTAGCCGGTAGCGGGAGGAAATTGAGCTACGAGCAGTACTTC. It encodes CASSLAGSGRKLSYEQYF. The full variable domain, with the rest looked up from reference TRBV7-9 and TRBJ2-7, is DTGVSQNPRHKITKRGQNVTFRCDPISEHNRLYWYRQTLGQGPEFLTYFQNEAQLEKSRLLSDRFSAERPKGSFSTLEIQRTEQGDSAMYLCASSLAGSGRKLSYEQYFGPGTRLTVT.

This clonotype is termed medium-sized. The chain is built from TRBV5-4 and TRBJ2-7; D may be TRBD1 (5 bases). V was clipped by 0 bases and J by 7 bases, with 14 bases between them. Per the germline V gene, CDR1 is SGHNT and CDR2 is YYREEE (reference sequence). The CDR3 has 14 residues. The CDR3, as DNA: TGTGCCAGCAGCTTGGGGATAGGACAAATGGAGCAGTACTTC. Encoded protein: CASSLGIGQMEQYF.

The J gene is TRBJ2-4, the V gene TRBV12-3 or TRBV12-4, with D perhaps TRBD1 (5 bases). V shed 0 bases and J shed 5 bases, with 5 bases lying between them. This CDR3 is 13 amino acids long. The CDR3 sequence is CASSLAGENIQYF. The CDR3 DNA sequence: TGTGCCAGCAGTTTAGCAGGGGAAAACATTCAGTACTTC.